This T cell receptor beta chain was obtained from a study of response to subunit inactivated influenza vaccine. About this clonotype: Its antigen is not identified.

Each CDR3 protein is one row after TCRdb ran MiXCR on the RT-PCR reads. Of 550,000 to 650,000 distinct CDR3 sequences in the sample, about an eighth were seen once. Findings and caveats of the study: There was a suggestion from the authors that each seasonal influenza vaccination recruits few new T cells.

Germline CDR1 is LGHDT and CDR2 is YNNKEL (reference sequence). This CDR3 is built from 15 residues. V lost 1 base to trimming and J lost 4 bases, with 11 bases between them. V usage is TRBV3-1 and J usage is TRBJ1-5; tentatively, D is TRBD1 (6 bases). The starting material was PBMCs from blood, obtained on the day of vaccination. The receptor's source is a man between 45 and 60 years old who received an inactivated influenza vaccine. The CDR3 DNA follows: TGTGCCAGCAGCCAAGGTACAGGGTTGAATCAGCCCCAGCATTTT. It is translated as CASSQGTGLNQPQHF. The full variable domain, rest sourced from reference TRBV3-1 and TRBJ1-5, is DTAVSQTPKYLVTQMGNDKSIKCEQNLGHDTMYWYKQDSKKFLKIMFSYNNKELIINETVPNRFSPKSPDKAHLNLHINSLELGDSAVYFCASSQGTGLNQPQHFGDGTRLSIL.